The 31 T cell receptor beta chains presented below share a single source sample, sequenced in a study of CD8 T cells in ankylosing spondylitis. In TCRdb, the 5' RACE reads were re-called with MiXCR into one record per CDR3 protein. The sample lists 200,000 to 250,000 distinct CDR3 sequences, about 18% occurring once. No antigens are known for them. Study-level results: A TCR beta motif made of under 10 highly homologous variants seemed typical of ankylosing spondylitis blood.

The sequenced material came from blood, either unsorted or a sorted T cell fraction (not recorded which). The origin of the receptors is a male donor with ankylosing spondylitis.

This clonotype has more than one count but fewer than ten. The gene calls are TRBV5-1 and TRBJ2-3; weak D call: TRBD2 (6 bases). The CDR3 is made up of 18 amino acids. CDR1 is SGHRS and CDR2 is YFSETQ in the germline V gene. Trimming cost V 0 bases and J 2 bases, with 19 bases left between them. The CDR3 region has the DNA TGCGCCAGCAGCTTGGGGCCGGATGAGGCGGGGCTCACAGATACGCAGTATTTT. Its translation is CASSLGPDEAGLTDTQYF.

The chain links TRBV5-1 to TRBJ1-6, with D possibly TRBD1 on 5 matching bases. Germline CDR1 is SGHRS and CDR2 is YFSETQ. CDR3 length equals 17 residues. Trimming stripped 1 base from V and 8 bases from J, with 19 bases between. CDR3 protein: CASSLSAAGGMDSPLHF. CDR3 DNA: TGCGCCAGCAGCTTGAGCGCGGCGGGGGGTATGGATTCACCCCTCCACTTT. The full variable domain, completed using reference TRBV5-1 and TRBJ1-6, is KAGVTQTPRYLIKTRGQQVTLSCSPISGHRSVSWYQQTPGQGLQFLFEYFSETQRNKGNFPGRFSGRQFSNSRSEMNVSTLELGDSALYLCASSLSAAGGMDSPLHFGNGTRLTVT.

This clonotype was recorded many times. The rearrangement joins TRBV20-1 to TRBJ2-1; D ambiguous. CDR1 is DFQATT and CDR2 is SNEGSKA in the germline V gene (reference sequence). Trimming took off 5 bases at V and 8 bases at J, with 16 bases between the two ends. This CDR3 has 13 amino acids. CDR3 in amino acids: CSAPPRLDYEQFF. CDR3 sequence (DNA): TGCAGTGCTCCCCCCCGACTCGACTATGAGCAGTTCTTC.

This clonotype was counted only a few times. The CDR3 does not close with the conserved phenylalanine or tryptophan, likely indicating a read error. It is unclear where the CDR3 begins or ends on the DNA, so no DNA is shown, and the CDR3 is as TCRdb lists it. V is TRBV27 and J is TRBJ2-7; TRBD1 reflects the table's D call only, with no check against the DNA. Germline V CDR1 and CDR2: MNHEY, SMNVEV (reference sequence). From its first to its last residue, the CDR3 has 14 amino acids. CDR3 amino acids: CASTLSHGTRGSLG.

This clonotype was observed a handful of times. The chain employs TRBV5-1 and TRBJ1-1, with D possibly matching TRBD1 (5 bases). The germline gives CDR1 SGHRS, CDR2 YFSETQ. Trimming took 4 bases from V and 7 from J, leaving 20 bases between them. This CDR3 comprises 15 residues. CDR3 protein: CASSTAGGGSGEAFF. CDR3 nucleotides: TGCGCCAGCAGCACAGCCGGTGGGGGGAGTGGTGAAGCTTTCTTT.

This clonotype has at least ten counts. The rearrangement links TRBV29-1 to TRBJ1-1; D not certain. The germline V gene encodes CDR1 SQVTM and CDR2 ANQGSEA. The CDR3 consists of 12 residues. The germline V and J ends were trimmed by 4 bases and 1 base, with 7 bases remaining between them. The CDR3 DNA is TGCAGCGTTGTCGATCGGAACACTGAAGCTTTCTTT. Its protein is CSVVDRNTEAFF. Drawing the rest from reference TRBV29-1 and TRBJ1-1, the complete variable domain is SAVISQKPSRDICQRGTSLTIQCQVDSQVTMMFWYRQQPGQSLTLIATANQGSEATYESGFVIDKFPISRPNLTFSTLTVSNMSPEDSSIYLCSVVDRNTEAFFGQGTRLTVV.

The table lists this clonotype with a few counts. The V and J genes are TRBV10-2 and TRBJ2-2; 10 bases match TRBD2. This CDR3 contains 16 residues. V was clipped by 3 bases and J by 6 bases; unmatched bases: 7. From germline, CDR1 is WSHSY and CDR2 SAAADI. The CDR3: CASSDPAGGPPGELFF. DNA of the CDR3: TGCGCCAGCAGTGACCCAGCGGGAGGGCCCCCCGGGGAGCTGTTTTTT.

The J gene is TRBJ2-3, the V gene TRBV7-9; 7 bases map to TRBD2. The CDR3 is made up of 16 amino acids. V lost 2 bases, J lost 2 bases, and 7 bases stayed unmatched. Per germline, CDR1 SEHNR and CDR2 FQNEAQ (reference sequence). In nucleotides, the CDR3 is TGTGCCAGCAGCTTAAATAGTCGGGGGGACACAGATACGCAGTATTTT. It yields the protein CASSLNSRGDTDTQYF.

This clonotype was counted at least ten times. The J gene is TRBJ2-1, the V gene TRBV24-1, with D uncertain. The CDR3 runs 14 residues. Trimming left V 1 base short and J 5 bases short, with 8 bases between. Germline-derived CDR1 and CDR2 are KGHDR and SFDVKD. This CDR3 reads CATSDFPGHNEQFF. CDR3 DNA: TGTGCCACCAGTGATTTTCCTGGACACAATGAGCAGTTCTTC.

This clonotype was counted between two and nine times. The CDR3 nucleotides read TGCGCCAGCAGCCTCCGCGCTACGACCTGGGCCGAGCAGTACTTC. Its translation is CASSLRATTWAEQYF. V and J are TRBV4-1 and TRBJ2-7; no clear D. This CDR3 comprises 15 residues. Trimming removed 4 bases at V and 6 bases at J, with 19 bases between. Germline V gene data show CDR1 as MGHRA and CDR2 as YSYEKL.

This clonotype was observed a handful of times. The J gene is TRBJ2-2, the V gene TRBV19; TRBD2 aligns across 8 bases. The CDR3 is 13 amino acids. The ends lost 6 bases at V and 10 bases at J; junction bases unmatched: 7. The germline V gene has CDR1 LNHDA and CDR2 SQIVND (reference sequence). CDR3: CASSGTSGSELFF. The CDR3 nucleotides read TGTGCCAGTAGCGGGACTAGTGGATCGGAGCTGTTTTTT.

This clonotype turned up a few times. This rearrangement joins TRBV6-5 to TRBJ2-1; 9 positions match TRBD2. Germline V gene data show CDR1 as MNHEY and CDR2 as SVGAGI. The CDR3 covers 15 residues. The V gene end was trimmed by 2 bases and the J gene end by 4 bases; junction bases not matched to a gene: 3. CDR3 protein: CASSYGGGGYNEQFF. Here the CDR3 DNA reads TGTGCCAGCAGTTACGGCGGGGGGGGATACAATGAGCAGTTCTTC.

This clonotype has more than one count but fewer than ten. V gene TRBV7-8 combines with J gene TRBJ1-1, with D possibly TRBD1 on 5 matching bases. Germline lookup yields CDR1 SGHVS and CDR2 FQNEAQ. This CDR3 region has 16 residues. Trimming removed 6 bases at V and 0 bases at J, with 17 bases between. Here the CDR3 DNA reads TGTGCCAGCAGTCATACCTGGACACACGTGAACACTGAAGCTTTCTTT. It encodes CASSHTWTHVNTEAFF.

The chain joins TRBV30 to TRBJ1-1; D remains unclear. The CDR3 extends over 12 amino acids. CDR1 and CDR2 (germline): GTSNPN, SVGIG (reference sequence). Trimming took off 1 base at V and 2 bases at J, with 5 bases between the two ends. CDR3 region: CAWSGSNTEAFF. The CDR3 DNA sequence: TGTGCCTGGAGTGGGAGCAACACTGAAGCTTTCTTT.

V is TRBV4-1 and J is TRBJ2-2; D ambiguous. Trimming took 4 bases from V and 3 from J, leaving 9 bases between them. This CDR3 region has 14 residues. Germline V gene lookup returns CDR1 MGHRA and CDR2 YSYEKL. The CDR3 bases are TGCGCCAGCAGCCCTATTATGGACACCGGGGAGCTGTTTTTT. This translates into CASSPIMDTGELFF.

This chain links TRBV10-3 with TRBJ2-1, with D perhaps given as TRBD1 or TRBD2 (5 bases each). The V and J ends lost 10 bases and 5 bases respectively, with 18 bases between them. There are 14 residues in the CDR3. Germline loops: CDR1 ENHRY, CDR2 SYGVKD. CDR3 in DNA: TGTGCCACGTCTAAACCGGGGACCGACAATGAGCAGTTCTTC. This gives the protein CATSKPGTDNEQFF.

In this sample, this clonotype turned up a few times. V gene TRBV4-1 combines with J gene TRBJ2-2; 8 positions match TRBD2. CDR3 size: 17 residues. Germline loops: CDR1 MGHRA, CDR2 YSYEKL. J gave up 5 bases and V 0 bases, and 8 bases lay outside the gene matches. The CDR3 DNA is TGCGCCAGCAGCCAAGAACGCCCCGGGAGGGAGACCGGGGAGCTGTTTTTT. Encoded protein: CASSQERPGRETGELFF.

This clonotype was picked up a small number of times. The chain links TRBV28 to TRBJ2-7; 8 bases line up with TRBD2. CDR3 length: 14 amino acids. Trimming cost V 5 bases and J 2 bases; bases outside gene matches: 5. Germline CDR1 reads MDHEN; CDR2 reads SYDVKM. The CDR3: CASSGPGLAYEQYF. CDR3 nucleotide sequence: TGTGCCAGCAGTGGGCCGGGACTAGCCTACGAGCAGTACTTC.

The V call is TRBV9, the J call TRBJ2-2; tentative D call: TRBD2 (5 bases). V dropped 0 bases and J dropped 2 bases, with 8 bases sitting between them. CDR3 length: 15 residues. Germline V gene lookup returns CDR1 SGDLS and CDR2 YYNGEE. The CDR3 loop reads CASSVGTVNTGELFF. In DNA, the CDR3 is TGTGCCAGCAGCGTAGGGACTGTTAACACCGGGGAGCTGTTTTTT.

J is TRBJ1-5 and V is TRBV4-1; perhaps TRBD1 as D (5 bases). The CDR3 spans 16 residues. V shed 1 base and J shed 0 bases, with 10 bases lying between them. CDR1 is MGHRA, CDR2 YSYEKL, per germline. As DNA, the CDR3 is TGCGCCAGCAGCCAAGCACTAGGGGTTAGCAATCAGCCCCAGCATTTT. Translated: CASSQALGVSNQPQHF.

This chain uses TRBV20-1 with TRBJ1-2; tentatively, D is TRBD1 (5 bases). V was trimmed by 0 bases and J by 3 bases, leaving 20 bases between them. The length of the CDR3 is 17 residues. In germline, CDR1 is DFQATT, CDR2 SNEGSKA (reference sequence). CDR3 sequence (DNA): TGCAGTGCTAGAGATAGACGGGGTGTAAGCAGGGACTATGGCTACACCTTC. This sequence encodes CSARDRRGVSRDYGYTF.

The rearrangement links TRBV7-8 to TRBJ2-1; 10 nucleotides agree with TRBD1. V shed 1 base, J shed 5 bases, and the junction held 2 bases outside the gene matches. CDR3 length: 15 residues. CDR1 is SGHVS and CDR2 is FQNEAQ in the germline V gene. CDR3 nucleotides: TGTGCCAGCAGCTTAGTCGGGACAGGGGACAATGAGCAGTTCTTC. The encoded protein is CASSLVGTGDNEQFF.

In its sample, this clonotype was seen many times. The gene calls are TRBV10-2 and TRBJ2-1, with 9 bases matching TRBD1. The V and J ends lost 3 bases and 2 bases, in that order; junction bases with no gene match: 5. The CDR3 runs to 16 residues. Germline CDR1 is WSHSY and CDR2 is SAAADI. The CDR3 coding sequence is TGCGCCAGCAGTGATTTGGGACAGGGCCCCTACAATGAGCAGTTCTTC. This encodes CASSDLGQGPYNEQFF.

This clonotype has at least ten counts. J is TRBJ2-2 and V is TRBV24-1; D not resolved. Looked up from germline, CDR1 is KGHDR and CDR2 is SFDVKD. The CDR3 has 15 residues. V was trimmed by 5 bases and J by 6 bases, leaving 15 bases between them. The chain's CDR3 is CATSAQVSGSGELFF. DNA for the CDR3: TGTGCCACCAGTGCCCAGGTGTCCGGGTCCGGGGAGCTGTTTTTT.

This sequence joins TRBV6-5 and TRBJ2-7; maybe TRBD2 (6 bases). The V end lost 4 bases, the J end lost 2 bases, and 12 bases lay between the germline ends. The germline V gene has CDR1 MNHEY and CDR2 SVGAGI. The CDR3 loop spans 14 amino acids. As DNA, the CDR3 is TGTGCCAGCAGTTCCGTTAGCGGCACCTACGAGCAGTACTTC. As protein: CASSSVSGTYEQYF.

The chain recombines TRBV27 with TRBJ1-1; 9 bases are a match to TRBD1. Trimming at V came to 5 bases and at J to 6 bases, leaving 10 bases not matched to a gene. The CDR3 sequence is 15 residues long. CDR1 MNHEY and CDR2 SMNVEV come from the germline V gene (reference sequence). CDR3 in amino acids: CASSPLTGGGPEAFF. CDR3 DNA sequence: TGTGCCAGCAGTCCACTGACAGGGGGTGGGCCTGAAGCTTTCTTT.

In its sample, this clonotype was seen a few times. The chain recombines TRBV12-3 or TRBV12-4 with TRBJ2-1; D remains unclear. Trimming took 9 bases from V and 0 from J, leaving 9 bases between them. CDR3 size: 13 residues. In DNA form, the CDR3 reads TGTGCCAGTCTAGAAAGCTCCTACAATGAGCAGTTCTTC. The encoded protein is CASLESSYNEQFF.

This chain connects TRBV20-1 to TRBJ2-7, with 9 bases identical to TRBD2. V trimming: 6 bases; J trimming: 4 bases; junction bases outside the gene matches: 13. CDR3 size: 15 residues. Germline-derived CDR1 and CDR2 are DFQATT and SNEGSKA (reference sequence). This CDR3 reads CSALRRSGREYEQYF. The DNA of the CDR3 is TGCAGTGCCCTCAGACGTAGCGGGAGAGAGTACGAGCAGTACTTC.

Concerning this clonotype: Because the CDR3's place on the DNA is in doubt, the DNA is left out and the CDR3 is given as listed by TCRdb. The chain joins TRBV4-2 to TRBJ2-2. The CDR3 totals 15 residues, both ends included. Germline V gives CDR1 LGHNA, CDR2 YNFKEQ. CDR3 sequence: CASSQVVNTGELFFF.

The chain is built from TRBV29-1 and TRBJ2-1; possibly TRBD1 for D (6 bases). This CDR3 is built from 14 residues. From germline, CDR1 is SQVTM and CDR2 ANQGSEA. V dropped 4 bases and J dropped 5 bases, with 15 bases sitting between them. The CDR3 coding sequence is TGCAGCGTTGTTAGGGGGTTGGGGAACAATGAGCAGTTCTTC. It specifies CSVVRGLGNNEQFF.

In this sample, this clonotype turned up a few times. The genes are TRBV4-1 and TRBJ2-7; 12 nucleotides line up with TRBD2. The V and J ends lost 4 bases and 3 bases, in that order; junction bases with no gene match: 7. The CDR3 is 16 amino acids. Per the germline V gene, CDR1 is MGHRA and CDR2 is YSYEKL. The CDR3 nucleotides read TGCGCCAGCAGCCTCAGACTAGCGGGAGATATCTACGAGCAGTACTTC. The encoded protein is CASSLRLAGDIYEQYF.